This T cell receptor beta chain derives from a study of shared clonotypes between healthy human individuals. In the study overall: Aged between 18 and 49, the donors were a couple of women and three men.

Broader study findings: Non-shared clonotypes were found to have lower generation probabilities than the clonotypes that were shared by all four of the sorted-subset donors.

In the original analysis: Filtering differed since immunoSEQ provided only junctions, with no quality scores. Sequenced by immunoSEQ multiplex PCR; TCRdb stores in-frame clones only, minus some. V and J calls and clone size follow that table, whereas D and trimming were derived from the DNA. The sample yields about 2,200,000 clones, 85% to 95% seen once. As defined, naive CD8 cells were CD45RO-negative and positively selected for CCR7, with terminally differentiated effector memory CD45RA+ cells excluded. Each of the donors was a healthy adult who was HIV-negative and had not had a recent acute infection or vaccination. Regarding this clone: Its target is unknown.

The V gene end was trimmed by 10 bases and the J gene end by 8 bases; junction bases not matched to a gene: 15. The CDR3 is 15 residues long. CDR1 is MNHEY, CDR2 SMNVEV, per germline (reference sequence). The specimen sequenced was naive CD8+ T cells from PBMCs. The rearrangement uses TRBV27 and TRBJ2-1; 9 positions agree with TRBD2. This clonotype was obtained from a man aged 18-30 years in good health. Some clones in this sample may be carry-over from other donors' samples. The CDR3 DNA reads TGTGCCATCAGGGCCCGGGGCGGGAGGGTTCATGAGCAGTTCTTC. Protein: CAIRARGGRVHEQFF.